The 23 T cell receptor beta chains listed next were all sequenced from one sample in a study of CD4 and CD8 cells across lung adenocarcinoma regions. TCRdb called the PCR reads again in MiXCR, with one record for every CDR3 protein. The table has 5,700 or so distinct CDR3 sequences, approximately 59% seen once; the top ten hold about 25%. The specimen was CD4+ T cells from the center of a lung tumor. The receptor set was obtained from a female donor with lung adenocarcinoma. The CD4 and CD8 labels of this study may be unreliable.

J is TRBJ2-1 and V is TRBV7-8; 7 positions agree with TRBD2. With the DNA end fitting TRBJ2-7 better, the J assignment may be wrong. The CDR3 extends over 13 amino acids. Germline V lookup: CDR1 SGHVS, CDR2 FQNEAQ. The CDR3 here is CASSPLTSHEQYF. Written as DNA, the CDR3 is TGTGCCAGCAGCCCTCTGACTAGCCACGAGCAGTACTTC.

By share of the sample, this clonotype is large. The gene calls are TRBV6-1 and TRBJ2-1; 10 bases match TRBD1. The CDR3 is 14 residues long. Germline V CDR1 and CDR2: MNHNS, SASEGT. V dropped 5 bases and J dropped 5; count of bases not matched to a gene: 3. The CDR3 protein is CASSPGQGNNEQFF. The CDR3 nucleotides read TGTGCCAGCAGTCCGGGACAGGGGAACAATGAGCAGTTCTTC.

The chain combines TRBV10-1 with TRBJ2-5; maybe TRBD2 (7 bases). The closer fit of TRBJ2-7 to the DNA end suggests the J call may be wrong. Germline lookup yields CDR1 WNHNN and CDR2 SYGVQD (reference sequence). The CDR3 has 15 residues. This CDR3 is CASSQGSGNPYEQYF. CDR3 in DNA: TGCGCCAGCAGCCAGGGGAGCGGGAACCCCTACGAGCAGTACTTC.

This rearrangement joins TRBV7-8 to TRBJ2-1; a weak D match, TRBD2 (6 bases). The end of the DNA aligns better with TRBJ2-7, so the J call may be wrong. The CDR3 has 13 amino acids. Germline V CDR1 and CDR2: SGHVS, FQNEAQ. The CDR3: CASSRDSSYEQYF. The CDR3 nucleotides read TGTGCCAGCAGCCGGGACTCCAGCTACGAGCAGTACTTC.

The rearrangement joins TRBV6-1 to TRBJ2-3; D gene unclear. V was shortened by 3 bases and J by 0 bases, with 13 bases between the two germline ends. Germline V gene sequence: CDR1 MNHNS, CDR2 SASEGT. This CDR3 has 16 residues. Here the CDR3 reads CASSDSQAVSTDTQYF. The CDR3 DNA reads TGTGCCAGCAGTGATTCTCAGGCGGTGAGCACAGATACGCAGTATTTT.

This clonotype was counted only a few times. This chain links TRBV14 with TRBJ2-5; 10 nucleotides align to TRBD2. The CDR3 length is 14 residues. The V gene end was trimmed by 5 bases and the J gene end by 6 bases; junction bases not matched to a gene: 6. Per germline, CDR1 SGHDN and CDR2 FVKESK. The CDR3 loop reads CASSFTSGTKTQYF. The CDR3 nucleotides are TGTGCCAGCAGCTTCACTAGCGGGACGAAGACCCAGTACTTC.

V is TRBV6-1 and J is TRBJ2-1, with TRBD2 matching 13 bases. The CDR3 runs to 22 residues. CDR1 and CDR2 (germline): MNHNS, SASEGT. With 4 bases clipped from V and 4 bases from J, the junction kept 22 bases outside the gene matches. The CDR3 region is CASSAILGGFGLAGATYNEQFF. The DNA for the CDR3 is TGTGCCAGCAGTGCGATTTTAGGGGGTTTCGGACTAGCGGGGGCCACATACAATGAGCAGTTCTTC.

This clonotype has just a few counts. V usage is TRBV12-3 or TRBV12-4 and J usage is TRBJ2-5; D possibly corresponds to TRBD2 (7 bases). V lost 1 base and J lost 11, with 26 bases in between. This CDR3 region has 17 residues. Here the CDR3 reads CASSLGGGLDLYNEQYF. DNA for the CDR3: TGTGCCAGCAGTTTAGGGGGGGGGCTAGACCTCTACAATGAGCAGTACTTC.

V gene TRBV10-2 combines with J gene TRBJ1-1; TRBD1 is a possible D gene (6 bases). Germline V gene data show CDR1 as WSHSY and CDR2 as SAAADI. The CDR3 totals 12 residues. Trimming stripped 6 bases from V and 11 bases from J, with 16 bases between. This CDR3 reads CASRDRDTPAFF. Written as DNA, the CDR3 is TGCGCCAGCAGAGACCGGGACACTCCGGCTTTCTTT.

This sequence joins TRBV6-1 and TRBJ1-5, with a possible D match to TRBD1 (6 bases). The germline gives CDR1 MNHNS, CDR2 SASEGT. CDR3 length: 15 residues. Deletions cut 2 bases from V and 6 bases from J, with 14 bases between. The CDR3 region is CASSEMIQGSQPQHF. CDR3 coding DNA: TGTGCCAGCAGTGAAATGATCCAGGGGTCTCAGCCCCAGCATTTT.

As DNA, the CDR3 is TGTGCCAGCACCCATTTGGACCACTATGGCTACACCTTC. It specifies CASTHLDHYGYTF. The chain uses TRBV6-1 and TRBJ1-2; D unresolved. This CDR3 is built from 13 residues. V gave up 7 bases and J gave up 3 bases, with 12 bases separating them. CDR1 and CDR2 (germline): MNHNS, SASEGT.

The chain employs TRBV6-5 and TRBJ2-5; D uncertain. CDR3 length equals 15 residues. Trimming left V 0 bases short and J 11 bases short, with 19 bases between. Germline lookup yields CDR1 MNHEY and CDR2 SVGAGI. The CDR3 DNA reads TGTGCCAGCAGTTACTCCTGGGCAAGCTACAATGAGCAGTACTTC. Residues: CASSYSWASYNEQYF.

V is TRBV6-1 and J is TRBJ2-5; D is unclear. Germline V lookup: CDR1 MNHNS, CDR2 SASEGT. V lost 4 bases, J lost 5 bases, and 8 bases lay in between. There are 12 residues in the CDR3. For the CDR3, the DNA is TGTGCCAGCAGTGTAATGGGTGAGACCCAGTACTTC. Protein sequence: CASSVMGETQYF.

The chain couples TRBV6-1 to TRBJ1-3; D is unclear. The CDR3 length is 12 residues. Trimming shortened V by 1 base and J by 6 bases, and 4 bases separated the two germline ends. The V gene's germline CDR1 is MNHNS and CDR2 SASEGT. The CDR3 region is CASSEVENTIYF. CDR3 coding DNA: TGTGCCAGCAGTGAAGTAGAAAACACCATATATTTT.

The chain carries TRBV30 and TRBJ2-2; 9 nucleotides line up with TRBD2. The CDR3 covers 15 residues. Losses at the gene ends were 5 bases for V and 6 bases for J; bases not matched to a gene: 10. The germline CDR1 and CDR2 sequences are GTSNPN and SVGIG (reference sequence). The chain's CDR3 is CAWDQAGGWSGELFF. The CDR3 nucleotides read TGTGCCTGGGATCAAGCGGGAGGATGGTCCGGGGAGCTGTTTTTT.

Points on this clonotype: A read error may account for a junction end that differs from germline. This chain joins TRBV6-1 and TRBJ2-3; D is uncertain. This CDR3 has 15 residues. Germline V gene lookup returns CDR1 MNHNS and CDR2 SASEGT. The CDR3 is CASRARAGINDEQYF. The CDR3 DNA sequence: TGTGCCAGCAGGGCCCGGGCTGGGATCAACGATGAGCAGTACTTT.

In its sample, this clonotype was seen a few times. The rearrangement joins TRBV11-2 to TRBJ2-1; D unclear. The CDR3 is made up of 13 amino acids. Per the germline V gene, CDR1 is SGHAT and CDR2 is FQNNGV. V lost 3 bases and J 9 bases, leaving 12 bases between the germline ends. In nucleotides, the CDR3 is TGTGCCAGCAGCTTTGGCGAAAAGATTGAGCAGTTCTTC. Encoded protein: CASSFGEKIEQFF.

V gene TRBV6-1 combines with J gene TRBJ2-1, with TRBD2 matching 7 bases. The CDR3 has 17 amino acids. Losses at the gene ends were 1 base for V and 0 bases for J; bases not matched to a gene: 6. The germline V gene encodes CDR1 MNHNS and CDR2 SASEGT. Written as DNA, the CDR3 is TGTGCCAGCAGTGAAGGGCTAGCGGTAAGCTCCTACAATGAGCAGTTCTTC. It yields the protein CASSEGLAVSSYNEQFF.

This clonotype was picked up a small number of times. The chain carries TRBV6-1 and TRBJ2-5; 9 nucleotides agree with TRBD1. J lost 3 bases, V lost 7 bases, and 9 bases had no gene match. This CDR3 is built from 15 residues. Germline-derived CDR1 and CDR2 are MNHNS and SASEGT. CDR3 amino acids: CASTRGGTGKETQYF. The CDR3 DNA reads as TGTGCCAGCACCCGAGGCGGGACAGGGAAAGAGACCCAGTACTTC.

This clonotype was detected a few times. This sequence joins TRBV7-2 and TRBJ2-7, with no clear D. The germline V gene has CDR1 SGHTA and CDR2 FQGNSA. V was pared by 3 bases and J by 9 bases, with 12 bases between. The CDR3 consists of 12 residues. CDR3 coding DNA: TGTGCCAGCAGCTTTGGGCCGGTAGGGCAGTACTTC. Its translation: CASSFGPVGQYF.

Sample share makes this clonotype medium-sized. The chain combines TRBV7-2 with TRBJ2-5; the D gene is possibly TRBD2 (5 bases). CDR3 length equals 15 residues. Per germline, CDR1 SGHTA and CDR2 FQGNSA. V gave up 7 bases and J gave up 2 bases, with 17 bases separating them. CDR3 bases: TGTGCCAGCAACCGACCCTCAACTAGACAAGAGACCCAGTACTTC. This gives the protein CASNRPSTRQETQYF.

V gene TRBV6-1 combines with J gene TRBJ1-2; 7 bases are a match to TRBD1. Losses at the gene ends were 6 bases for V and 2 bases for J; bases not matched to a gene: 9. The CDR3 has 15 residues. From germline, CDR1 is MNHNS and CDR2 SASEGT. In DNA, the CDR3 is TGTGCCAGCAGCCGGACAGGAGATGCCAACTATGGCTACACCTTC. Protein: CASSRTGDANYGYTF.

Concerning this clonotype itself: An end of the junction differs from the germline gene, which may be a read error. The chain joins TRBV6-5 to TRBJ2-2, with 7 bases that match TRBD2. The CDR3 spans 17 residues. Germline CDR1 reads MNHEY; CDR2 reads SVGAGI. The CDR3 here is CASSYHQAGTNPGEQFF. The CDR3 DNA follows: TGTGCCAGCAGTTACCACCAGGCCGGGACTAACCCCGGGGAGCAGTTTTTT.